Below are 4 T cell receptor beta chains sequenced from a single sample in a study of cytomegalovirus exposure and HLA in healthy donors. Amplification used 60 Vbeta primers and 13 Jbeta primers. Only in-frame clones appear in the TCRdb table, and some are missing; sequencing was by immunoSEQ multiplex PCR. The sample consists of about 160,000 clones, 79% of them appearing once. Sequencing was done on a sample of PBMCs. Receptor source: a man aged 35 to 55 in good health and CMV-seronegative.

The chain uses TRBV7-2 and TRBJ2-4, with a possible D match to TRBD1 (6 bases). The germline gives CDR1 SGHTA, CDR2 FQGNSA. V lost 4 bases, J lost 4 bases, and 11 bases lay in between. The CDR3 is 14 residues long. The CDR3 loop reads CASSSTGIKNIQYF. In DNA form, the CDR3 reads TGTGCCAGCAGCTCCACAGGGATAAAAAACATTCAGTACTTC. The complete variable domain, with remaining parts taken from reference TRBV7-2 and TRBJ2-4, reads GAGVSQSPSNKVTEKGKDVELRCDPISGHTALYWYRQSLGQGLEFLIYFQGNSAPDKSGLPSDRFSAERTGGSVSTLTIQRTQQEDSAVYLCASSSTGIKNIQYFGAGTRLSVL.

The V call is TRBV28, the J call TRBJ1-5; D possibly corresponds to TRBD1 (5 bases). The CDR3 sequence is 12 residues long. Trimming removed 7 bases at V and 4 bases at J, with 8 bases between. CDR1 is MDHEN, CDR2 SYDVKM, per germline. CDR3: CASNKGNQPQHF. CDR3 coding DNA: TGTGCCAGCAATAAGGGGAATCAGCCCCAGCATTTT. Based on the CDR3 plus reference TRBV28 and TRBJ1-5, the full variable domain is DVKVTQSSRYLVKRTGEKVFLECVQDMDHENMFWYRQDPGLGLRLIYFSYDVKMKEKGDIPEGYSVSREKKERFSLILESASTNQTSMYLCASNKGNQPQHFGDGTRLSIL.

The rearrangement links TRBV28 to TRBJ2-4; 9 positions match TRBD1. V dropped 4 bases and J dropped 7; count of bases not matched to a gene: 8. The CDR3 runs to 15 residues. In germline, CDR1 is MDHEN, CDR2 SYDVKM. The CDR3 sequence: CASSSTQGARNIQYF. The CDR3 DNA reads TGTGCCAGCAGTTCGACACAGGGGGCCAGGAACATTCAGTACTTC.

The genes are TRBV7-8 and TRBJ2-3, with 8 bases aligning to TRBD1. With 6 bases clipped from V and 2 bases from J, the junction kept 7 bases outside the gene matches. Germline lookup yields CDR1 SGHVS and CDR2 FQNEAQ. The CDR3 runs to 15 residues. CDR3 DNA sequence: TGTGCCAGCAGTCCAGGGGGCGCTGACACAGATACGCAGTATTTT. This encodes CASSPGGADTDTQYF.